The clone carrying this TCR beta chain was seen many times. Antigen: not known. Germline CDR1 reads LGHNA; CDR2 reads YNFKEQ. The CDR3 length is 13 residues. V lost 3 bases and J lost 3, with 8 bases in between. One entry per CDR3 protein, called by TCRdb with MiXCR from the RACE reads. The table has roughly 50,000 distinct CDR3 sequences, over 9.5% seen once. The data stem from a study of human T cells and chemical hapten exposure. The wider study: Alopecia areata, totalis and universalis patients, mostly female, were included.

Study results and caveats: Expanded TCRs created a significantly greater count of big CDR3 similarity clusters than controls did.

Time point noted: patch test 2, 6 weeks after DPC sensitization. Noted treatment: therapeutic diphenylcyclopropenone sensitization with weekly scalp DPC. Blood draws came before every patch-test application. The rearrangement uses TRBV4-2 and TRBJ1-2; D is unresolved. The source was whole blood, collected in connection with sensitization to the hapten diphenylcyclopropenone (DPC). This TCR was recovered from a woman between 50 and 59 years old with alopecia areata. Some clones in this sample may be carry-over from other donors' samples. The CDR3 here is CASSQGEYYGYTF. The CDR3, as DNA: TGTGCCAGCAGCCAGGGAGAGTACTATGGCTACACCTTC.